This entry features one T cell receptor beta chain sequence. Antigen unknown. The sample originates from a study of Ad26.COV2.S vaccination and SARS-CoV-2 variants. Study-wide background: Into the muscle, Ad26.COV2.S was dosed once or twice, 56 days apart.

Study-level findings and limits: Greater spike-specific TCR breadth was seen in vaccine recipients than in placebo recipients.

TCRdb keeps only in-frame clones here, not all; method: immunoSEQ multiplex PCR. Of about half a million clones detected, 70% to 90% appear once; the ten largest clones hold 1.7%. Treatment given: around 19 received Ad26.COV2.S at low or high dose, single or two shots; several received placebo; per-sample allocation not given. Day 63 after the first vaccine or placebo injection was the time point for sampling. Vaccination used an Ad26 vector expressing Wuhan-strain SARS-CoV-2 spike. This TCR derives from a person between 18 and 65 years old who received the Ad26.COV2.S COVID-19 vaccine or a placebo. The sequenced sample was peripheral blood, obtained in a trial of Ad26.COV2.S vaccine versus placebo.

The CDR3 nucleotides are TGTGCCAGCACCTCGGGGCTAGCTTTGTACAATGAGCAGTTCTTC. Translating gives CASTSGLALYNEQFF. The V call is TRBV28, the J call TRBJ2-1; D assignment may be TRBD1 or TRBD2 (5 bases each). This CDR3 comprises 15 residues. V was shortened by 7 bases and J by 4 bases, with 17 bases between the two germline ends. Germline V CDR1 and CDR2: MDHEN, SYDVKM.